Listed below are T cell receptor beta chains from one sample, sequenced in a study of blood T cells in healthy people across ages. TCRdb fed the 5' RACE reads into MiXCR, producing one record per CDR3 protein. The table includes hundreds of thousands of distinct CDR3 sequences, around 25% detected once. The sample was also reused in another study, on T cells of mothers and their children.

The sample consisted of blood. These receptors were taken from a boy between 10 and 17 years old in good health. CDR3s include the opening cysteine and the closing phenylalanine or tryptophan. A D gene is named only where the DNA matches it firmly. Where a row states a size, it is once, few, many or the class of an expanded clone; other rows omit it.

V	J	D	length	size	CDR3	DNA
TRBV28	TRBJ2-7	NA	14	few	CASSLVAQPYEQYF	TGTGCCAGCAGTTTGGTAGCGCAACCCTACGAGCAGTACTTC
TRBV20-1	TRBJ2-3	NA	12	NA	CSGISGTDTQYF	TGCAGTGGGATTAGCGGCACAGATACGCAGTATTTT
TRBV12-3/TRBV12-4	TRBJ2-7	NA	14	NA	CASSFPESSYEQYF	TGTGCCAGCAGTTTTCCGGAGAGCTCCTACGAGCAGTACTTC
TRBV27	TRBJ1-4	NA	15	few	CASSFGPATNEKLFF	TGTGCCAGCAGTTTTGGGCCCGCAACTAATGAAAAACTGTTTTTT
TRBV7-6	TRBJ2-7	NA	14	NA	CASSDGPLTYEQYF	TGTGCCAGCAGCGATGGACCGCTGACCTACGAGCAGTACTTC
TRBV12-3/TRBV12-4	TRBJ2-1	NA	12	NA	CATQTPYNEQFF	TGTGCCACCCAGACTCCCTACAATGAGCAGTTCTTC
TRBV27	TRBJ2-2	NA	14	few	CASTVREWAGELFF	TGTGCCAGCACCGTAAGGGAGTGGGCCGGGGAGCTGTTTTTT
TRBV5-1	TRBJ1-1	TRBD1	15	few	CASSLEGAVSTEAFF	TGCGCCAGCAGCTTGGAGGGGGCGGTTTCCACTGAAGCTTTCTTT
TRBV9	TRBJ2-7	NA	14	few	CASSGGGELSEQYF	TGTGCCAGCAGCGGAGGAGGGGAGCTCAGCGAGCAGTACTTC
TRBV29-1	TRBJ1-2	NA	12	NA	CSVIKDNYGYTF	TGCAGCGTGATCAAAGATAACTATGGCTACACCTTC
TRBV5-6	TRBJ2-1	TRBD2	17	NA	CASSLERWTSGYNEQFF	TGTGCCAGCAGCTTGGAACGGTGGACTAGCGGGTACAATGAGCAGTTCTTC
TRBV20-1	TRBJ2-3	NA	17	NA	CSAPLLRASGEADTQYF	TGCAGTGCCCCTCTCCTCAGGGCTAGTGGTGAGGCAGATACGCAGTATTTT
TRBV9	TRBJ2-2	NA	15	few	CASTRTMLNTGELFF	TGTGCCAGCACTAGGACTATGTTGAACACCGGGGAGCTGTTTTTT
TRBV7-2	TRBJ2-2	NA	15	NA	CASSLVWTQTGELFF	TGTGCCAGCAGCTTAGTATGGACCCAAACCGGGGAGCTGTTTTTT
TRBV20-1	TRBJ1-1	NA	13	NA	CSAYGQLDTEAFF	TGCAGTGCCTACGGACAATTGGACACTGAAGCTTTCTTT
TRBV18	TRBJ2-3	NA	13	NA	CASSRIVADTQYF	TGTGCCAGCTCGCGGATAGTAGCAGATACGCAGTATTTT
TRBV6-1	TRBJ1-5	NA	13	NA	CASTGGMAQPQHF	TGTGCCAGCACTGGAGGGATGGCTCAGCCCCAGCATTTT
TRBV13	TRBJ2-1	NA	14	NA	CASSPQGGLNEQFF	TGTGCCAGCAGTCCTCAGGGGGGGCTTAATGAGCAGTTCTTC
TRBV20-1	TRBJ1-1	NA	12	NA	CSANSPGHGAFF	TGCAGTGCTAACTCTCCGGGACACGGAGCTTTCTTT
TRBV27	TRBJ2-7	NA	14	few	CASSPIGTAYEQYF	TGTGCCAGCAGCCCTATAGGGACGGCTTACGAGCAGTACTTC
TRBV12-3/TRBV12-4	TRBJ2-5	TRBD2	14	many	CASRGGTSGETQYF	TGTGCCAGCAGGGGCGGGACTAGCGGTGAGACCCAGTACTTC
TRBV4-1	TRBJ2-1	NA	15	NA	CASSQGETAYNEQFF	TGCGCCAGCAGCCAAGGGGAGACGGCCTACAATGAGCAGTTCTTC
TRBV29-1	TRBJ2-3	NA	12	NA	CSVQEGVDTQYF	TGCAGCGTTCAGGAGGGTGTGGATACGCAGTATTTT
TRBV29-1	TRBJ2-7	NA	10	NA	CSVEVGEQYF	TGCAGCGTTGAAGTGGGCGAGCAGTACTTC
TRBV5-1	TRBJ2-1	TRBD2	17	NA	CASGELAGLPSYNEQFF	TGCGCCAGCGGAGAACTAGCGGGGCTACCTTCCTACAATGAGCAGTTCTTC
TRBV28	TRBJ1-2	TRBD1	15	few	CASSPGQGGVYGYTF	TGTGCCAGCAGTCCGGGACAGGGAGGGGTCTATGGCTACACCTTC
TRBV9	TRBJ2-1	NA	11	few	CASSVEDEQFF	TGTGCCAGCAGCGTAGAGGATGAGCAGTTCTTC
TRBV12-3/TRBV12-4	TRBJ2-5	TRBD2	16	NA	CASSSRLAGEGETQYF	TGTGCCAGCAGTTCGCGACTAGCGGGAGAGGGTGAGACCCAGTACTTC
TRBV29-1	TRBJ2-3	NA	15	NA	CSADLSGVSTDTQYF	TGCAGCGCCGACCTGTCGGGGGTTAGCACAGATACGCAGTATTTT
TRBV10-2	TRBJ2-1	TRBD2	16	NA	CASSESALAGYNEQFF	TGCGCCAGCAGTGAGTCGGCACTAGCGGGATACAATGAGCAGTTCTTC
TRBV19	TRBJ2-1	NA	15	few	CASSILAGFYNEQFF	TGTGCCAGTAGTATTTTGGCGGGATTTTACAATGAGCAGTTCTTC
TRBV6-2/TRBV6-3	TRBJ2-5	TRBD2	16	few	CASSRTSGRRGETQYF	TGTGCCAGCAGCCGGACTAGCGGGAGGAGAGGAGAGACCCAGTACTTC
TRBV5-1	TRBJ2-3	TRBD2	16	NA	CASSLGPAGGPNTQYF	TGCGCCAGCAGCTTGGGTCCAGCGGGGGGGCCCAATACGCAGTATTTT
TRBV5-1	TRBJ2-6	TRBD2	17	few	CASSLGGSGTGANVLTF	TGCGCCAGCAGCTTGGGGGGCAGCGGGACTGGGGCCAACGTCCTGACTTTC
TRBV7-2	TRBJ2-6	NA	18	few	CASSLISGSSMGANVLTF	TGTGCCAGCAGCTTAATTTCGGGGAGTAGTATGGGGGCCAACGTCCTGACTTTC
TRBV7-8	TRBJ2-5	NA	15	NA	CASSSRDPTLETQYF	TGTGCCAGCAGCTCGCGGGACCCTACGCTAGAGACCCAGTACTTC
TRBV29-1	TRBJ2-4	NA	13	NA	CSVEGRRKNIQYF	TGCAGCGTTGAGGGGCGGCGGAAAAACATTCAGTACTTC
TRBV10-3	TRBJ2-1	TRBD2	13	NA	CAKRESIHLEQFF	TGTGCCAAGCGGGAGTCGATCCACCTTGAGCAGTTCTTC
TRBV7-6	TRBJ1-1	NA	15	few	CASSSTRVSDTEAFF	TGTGCCAGCAGCTCCACGCGGGTTAGCGACACTGAAGCTTTCTTT
TRBV6-5	TRBJ2-7	NA	14	few	CASSYGGPKNEQYF	TGTGCCAGCAGTTACGGAGGGCCAAAAAACGAGCAGTACTTC
TRBV28	TRBJ2-7	TRBD2	16	few	CASGGRTSALSYEQYF	TGTGCCAGCGGCGGCCGAACTAGCGCCCTCTCCTACGAGCAGTACTTC